This is a list of T cell receptor beta chains from one sample in a study of T cells in Graves' hyperthyroidism and ophthalmopathy. One entry per CDR3 protein results from TCRdb running MiXCR on the multiplex PCR reads. The repertoire has 450,000 to 650,000 distinct CDR3 sequences, under 25% of them found once; the top ten carry more than 20%. Specimen: blood. These receptors were taken from a man between 18 and 35 years old with Graves' hyperthyroidism. CDR3s include the opening cysteine and the closing phenylalanine or tryptophan. Fields, in order: CDR3 protein, CDR3 DNA, V gene, D gene, CDR3 length, clone size, J gene. A D gene is named only where the DNA matches it firmly. Clone size is not always given. Where it is, it says once, few, many or a class for expanded clones.

CDR3: CASWKGGQPYEQYF
DNA: TGTGCCAGTTGGAAGGGGGGGCAACCCTACGAGCAGTACTTC
V: TRBV28
D: NA
length: 14
size: few
J: TRBJ2-7

CDR3: CASSTLGQNYGYTF
DNA: TGTGCCAGCAGCACATTGGGACAGAACTATGGCTACACCTTC
V: TRBV9
D: TRBD1
length: 14
size: many
J: TRBJ1-2

CDR3: CASSALPAGWYEQYF
DNA: TGTGCCAGCAGCGCCCTCCCGGCAGGGTGGTACGAGCAGTACTTC
V: TRBV9
D: NA
length: 15
size: few
J: TRBJ2-7

CDR3: CSAWTAREQYF
DNA: TGCAGTGCTTGGACAGCTCGCGAGCAGTACTTC
V: TRBV20-1
D: NA
length: 11
size: many
J: TRBJ2-7

CDR3: CASSYSPGSGGSYEQYF
DNA: TGTGCCAGCAGTTACTCACCGGGGAGCGGGGGGTCCTACGAGCAGTACTTC
V: TRBV6-5
D: TRBD2
length: 17
size: NA
J: TRBJ2-7

CDR3: CAWSVDLAKNIQYF
DNA: TGTGCCTGGAGTGTCGACTTAGCCAAAAACATTCAGTACTTC
V: TRBV30
D: NA
length: 14
size: many
J: TRBJ2-4

CDR3: CATSDGRNLNTEAFF
DNA: TGTGCCACCAGTGATGGGAGGAATTTGAACACTGAAGCTTTCTTT
V: TRBV24-1
D: NA
length: 15
size: many
J: TRBJ1-1

CDR3: CATALSQGGSSYTF
DNA: TGTGCCACCGCCCTAAGCCAGGGTGGGTCCAGCTACACCTTC
V: TRBV27
D: NA
length: 14
size: many
J: TRBJ1-2

CDR3: CASSLAKNTEAFF
DNA: TGTGCCAGCAGTTTAGCAAAGAACACTGAAGCTTTCTTT
V: TRBV28
D: NA
length: 13
size: few
J: TRBJ1-1

CDR3: CASSSGSFNWVGETQYF
DNA: TGTGCCAGCAGCTCCGGGAGTTTCAACTGGGTGGGAGAGACCCAGTACTTC
V: TRBV28
D: NA
length: 17
size: NA
J: TRBJ2-5

CDR3: CAIRGTGVREQYF
DNA: TGTGCCATCAGGGGGACGGGGGTGCGCGAGCAGTACTTC
V: TRBV10-3
D: NA
length: 13
size: many
J: TRBJ2-7

CDR3: CASSFTQGDNAEAFF
DNA: TGCGCCAGCAGCTTCACACAGGGTGATAACGCTGAAGCTTTCTTT
V: TRBV5-1
D: NA
length: 15
size: once
J: TRBJ1-1

CDR3: CASRGLGDYEQYF
DNA: TGTGCCAGCAGGGGACTAGGGGATTACGAGCAGTACTTC
V: TRBV12-3/TRBV12-4
D: TRBD2
length: 13
size: NA
J: TRBJ2-7

CDR3: CASRTSGGAYEQYF
DNA: TGTGCCAGCAGAACCAGCGGGGGTGCCTACGAGCAGTACTTC
V: TRBV2
D: TRBD2
length: 14
size: many
J: TRBJ2-7

CDR3: CASTDPRQGIYEQYF
DNA: TGTGCCAGCACCGACCCTCGGCAAGGGATCTACGAGCAGTACTTC
V: TRBV28
D: NA
length: 15
size: many
J: TRBJ2-7

CDR3: CASSEANTVNYGYTF
DNA: TGTGCCAGCAGTGAAGCGAATACAGTTAACTATGGCTACACCTTC
V: TRBV6-1
D: NA
length: 15
size: many
J: TRBJ1-2

CDR3: CASSPGLALTGELFF
DNA: TGTGCCAGCAGCCCAGGACTAGCTCTCACCGGGGAGCTGTTTTTT
V: TRBV7-3
D: TRBD2
length: 15
size: many
J: TRBJ2-2

CDR3: CATTRTAGRPGYTF
DNA: TGTGCCACCACCCGAACCGCCGGGAGGCCAGGCTACACCTTC
V: TRBV24-1
D: NA
length: 14
size: few
J: TRBJ1-2

CDR3: CASSGLAGFQETQYF
DNA: TGTGCCAGCTCAGGATTAGCGGGGTTCCAAGAGACCCAGTACTTC
V: TRBV18
D: TRBD2
length: 15
size: few
J: TRBJ2-5

CDR3: CASSRAGWETEAFF
DNA: TGTGCCAGCAGTCGGGCAGGGTGGGAGACTGAAGCTTTCTTT
V: TRBV6-1
D: NA
length: 14
size: NA
J: TRBJ1-1

CDR3: CASSDMGPNSPLHF
DNA: TGTGCCAGCAGTGACATGGGACCTAATTCACCCCTCCACTTT
V: TRBV28
D: NA
length: 14
size: NA
J: TRBJ1-6

CDR3: CASSRLAGDYEQYF
DNA: TGTGCCAGTAGCAGACTAGCGGGGGACTACGAGCAGTACTTC
V: TRBV19
D: TRBD2
length: 14
size: many
J: TRBJ2-7

CDR3: CASRGINLINQPQHF
DNA: TGTGCCAGCCGGGGGATCAATTTGATAAATCAGCCCCAGCATTTT
V: TRBV6-1
D: NA
length: 15
size: many
J: TRBJ1-5

CDR3: CASSLMVAGNTIYF
DNA: TGTGCCAGCAGTTTAATGGTGGCTGGAAACACCATATATTTT
V: TRBV12-3/TRBV12-4
D: NA
length: 14
size: NA
J: TRBJ1-3

CDR3: CSARRVVGNQPQHF
DNA: TGCAGTGCTAGGCGGGTGGTGGGCAATCAGCCCCAGCATTTT
V: TRBV20-1
D: NA
length: 14
size: many
J: TRBJ1-5

CDR3: CASSLDSEMNTEAFF
DNA: TGTGCCAGCAGCTTAGACTCCGAGATGAACACTGAAGCTTTCTTT
V: TRBV11-3
D: NA
length: 15
size: few
J: TRBJ1-1

CDR3: CASSLADRGYGYTF
DNA: TGTGCCAGCAGCTTAGCCGATCGAGGTTATGGCTACACCTTC
V: TRBV7-2
D: NA
length: 14
size: few
J: TRBJ1-2

CDR3: CASSGQGKNTIYF
DNA: TGTGCCAGCAGTGGGCAGGGAAAAAACACCATATATTTT
V: TRBV2
D: NA
length: 13
size: few
J: TRBJ1-3

CDR3: CASRPFAGTLTYEQYF
DNA: TGTGCCAGCAGACCTTTTGCCGGGACTCTCACCTACGAGCAGTACTTC
V: TRBV2
D: NA
length: 16
size: many
J: TRBJ2-7

CDR3: CASSWGRFSQETQYF
DNA: TGTGCCAGCAGCTGGGGTCGGTTTTCACAAGAGACCCAGTACTTC
V: TRBV11-2
D: NA
length: 15
size: few
J: TRBJ2-5

CDR3: CSARRTAFGLGATEAFF
DNA: TGCAGTGCTAGACGTACTGCCTTCGGTCTCGGGGCCACTGAAGCTTTCTTT
V: TRBV20-1
D: NA
length: 17
size: many
J: TRBJ1-1

CDR3: CSVGGVRDQPQHF
DNA: TGCAGCGTGGGGGGGGTTCGTGATCAGCCCCAGCATTTT
V: TRBV29-1
D: NA
length: 13
size: NA
J: TRBJ1-5

CDR3: CASSLSTALNTEAFF
DNA: TGTGCCAGCAGTTTATCGACAGCCCTTAACACTGAAGCTTTCTTT
V: TRBV27
D: NA
length: 15
size: many
J: TRBJ1-1

CDR3: CASLLRSGGTYEQYF
DNA: TGTGCCAGCCTGCTCCGTTCCGGGGGAACCTACGAGCAGTACTTC
V: TRBV7-2
D: NA
length: 15
size: NA
J: TRBJ2-7

CDR3: CASSREGCYTF
DNA: TGTGCCAGCAGTCGGGAGGGCTGCTACACCTTC
V: TRBV6-5
D: NA
length: 11
size: many
J: TRBJ1-2

CDR3: CASLGTGYEQYF
DNA: TGTGCCAGCCTGGGCACCGGCTACGAGCAGTACTTC
V: TRBV12-3/TRBV12-4
D: NA
length: 12
size: many
J: TRBJ2-7

CDR3: CASSLVSGDPTGELFF
DNA: TGCGCCAGCAGCTTGGTGTCTGGGGACCCCACCGGGGAGCTGTTTTTT
V: TRBV5-1
D: NA
length: 16
size: few
J: TRBJ2-2

CDR3: CASRGNTGELFF
DNA: TGTGCCAGTCGGGGGAACACCGGGGAGCTGTTTTTT
V: TRBV19
D: NA
length: 12
size: many
J: TRBJ2-2

CDR3: CANSLAGGNTEAFF
DNA: TGTGCCAACAGCTTAGCAGGCGGGAACACTGAAGCTTTCTTT
V: TRBV11-2
D: NA
length: 14
size: NA
J: TRBJ1-1

CDR3: CASSPGGGGEAFF
DNA: TGTGCCAGCAGTCCGGGGGGCGGGGGTGAAGCTTTCTTT
V: TRBV12-3/TRBV12-4
D: NA
length: 13
size: NA
J: TRBJ1-1